These 13 T cell receptor beta chains originate from one sample sequenced in a study of T-cell memory formation after mild COVID-19. TCRdb independently ran MiXCR on the 5' RACE reads; one entry per CDR3 protein. Of 110,000 or so distinct CDR3 sequences in the sample, 15% to 20% were seen once. The sample comprised PBMCs or a T cell subset sorted from them (not recorded which). The receptors were gathered from a young man who had mild COVID-19 (a few samples of this study predate the infection). Cell type and time point are not known.

This chain uses TRBV12-3 or TRBV12-4 with TRBJ2-7; tentatively, D is TRBD2 (6 bases). CDR3 size: 14 residues. V was cut by 7 bases and J by 2 bases, with 15 bases left in between. The CDR3 bases are TGTGCCAGCACCGCTGGTAGCGGAACCTACGAGCAGTACTTC. It encodes CASTAGSGTYEQYF.

The V and J genes are TRBV7-9 and TRBJ2-2; tentative D call: TRBD1 (5 bases). The CDR3 extends over 14 amino acids. Trimming cost V 7 bases and J 1 base, with 10 bases left between them. The germline V gene has CDR1 SEHNR and CDR2 FQNEAQ (reference sequence). The CDR3, as DNA: TGTGCCAGCATCGTGACAGAGAACACCGGGGAGCTGTTTTTT. This codes for CASIVTENTGELFF.

In its sample, this clonotype was seen a few times. The chain employs TRBV7-3 and TRBJ2-3; 10 bases are shared with TRBD2. The V and J ends lost 5 bases and 4 bases, in that order; junction bases with no gene match: 9. The CDR3 consists of 16 residues. Germline V gene sequence: CDR1 SGHTA, CDR2 FQGTGA. For the CDR3, the DNA is TGTGCCAGCAGCCCCCGGACTAGCGGATTCTCAGATACGCAGTATTTT. The encoded protein is CASSPRTSGFSDTQYF.

This clonotype was seen a few times. The chain has TRBV18 and TRBJ2-3, with D perhaps matching TRBD1 or TRBD2 (6 bases each). CDR3 length: 17 residues. Germline CDR1 KGHSH, CDR2 LQKENI. V shed 3 bases and J shed 6 bases, with 22 bases lying between them. In nucleotides, the CDR3 is TGTGCCAGCTCACCGCCTTTCCGGGCAGGGGCGGGGGATACGCAGTATTTT. It is translated as CASSPPFRAGAGDTQYF.

The chain couples TRBV10-3 to TRBJ2-3; D is tentatively TRBD1 or TRBD2 (5 bases each). Germline lookup yields CDR1 ENHRY and CDR2 SYGVKD. The V end was cut by 10 bases, the J end by 6 bases, with 11 bases between. This CDR3 contains 11 residues. CDR3 DNA sequence: TGTGCCAGTGGGGGATCGGATACGCAGTATTTT. It specifies CASGGSDTQYF.

The rearrangement links TRBV5-1 to TRBJ2-5, with D possibly TRBD2 on 6 matching bases. CDR1 and CDR2 (germline): SGHRS, YFSETQ. V was pared by 4 bases and J by 6 bases, with 22 bases between. This CDR3 contains 16 residues. In DNA, the CDR3 is TGCGCCAGCAGCCCAGGGACTTCGACCGCGGTGAAGACCCAGTACTTC. Amino acids: CASSPGTSTAVKTQYF.

This clonotype was picked up a small number of times. The rearrangement joins TRBV5-1 to TRBJ2-4; 7 bases map to TRBD1. Germline V gives CDR1 SGHRS, CDR2 YFSETQ. Trimming cost V 4 bases and J 5 bases; bases outside gene matches: 6. This CDR3 spans 14 amino acids. Written as DNA, the CDR3 is TGCGCCAGCAGCCTCCCACAGGGGCAAAACATTCAGTACTTC. The encoded protein is CASSLPQGQNIQYF.

The rearrangement joins TRBV11-3 to TRBJ2-2; a weak D match, TRBD1 (5 bases). The CDR3 sequence is 14 residues long. Trimming left V 2 bases short and J 1 base short, with 5 bases between. The germline gives CDR1 SGHNT, CDR2 YENEEA. The CDR3: CASSLTGNTGELFF. CDR3 coding DNA: TGTGCCAGCAGCTTAACAGGGAACACCGGGGAGCTGTTTTTT.

V and J are TRBV2 and TRBJ2-7, with D tentatively TRBD1 or TRBD2 (7 bases each). Trimming removed 7 bases from V and 2 bases from J, with 21 bases in between. The CDR3 spans 16 residues. Germline CDR1 and CDR2: SNHLY and FYNNEI. The CDR3 reads CASNLREGAPPYEQYF. DNA of the CDR3: TGTGCCAGCAACCTTAGGGAGGGGGCCCCTCCCTACGAGCAGTACTTC.

A few counts support this clonotype. V and J are TRBV5-6 and TRBJ1-2; 9 bases fit TRBD1. Germline loops: CDR1 SGHDT, CDR2 YYEEEE. Trimming removed 0 bases from V and 9 bases from J; junction bases left unmatched: 3. The CDR3 loop spans 13 amino acids. The CDR3 DNA reads TGTGCCAGCAGCTTGGACAGGGGGCAAAGCTACACCTTC. This codes for CASSLDRGQSYTF. The entire variable domain, with the rest obtained from reference TRBV5-6 and TRBJ1-2, is as follows: DAGVTQSPTHLIKTRGQQVTLRCSPKSGHDTVSWYQQALGQGPQFIFQYYEEEERQRGNFPDRFSGHQFPNYSSELNVNALLLGDSALYLCASSLDRGQSYTFGSGTRLTVV.

The chain has TRBV12-3 or TRBV12-4 and TRBJ2-1, with TRBD2 matching over 8 bases. This CDR3 has 13 amino acids. With V trimmed by 6 bases and J by 10 bases, 8 bases remained unmatched. The CDR3 DNA reads TGTGCCAGCAGGTCCGGGAGGGTTGGCGAGCAGTTCTTC. Protein: CASRSGRVGEQFF.

Written as DNA, the CDR3 is TGTGCCAGCAGGAGACAGGGAGGGACTAGGATGGCTAATGAAAAACTGTTTTTT. Translated: CASRRQGGTRMANEKLFF. The chain employs TRBV5-5 and TRBJ1-4; TRBD1 agrees at 7 bases. Germline loops: CDR1 SGHKS, CDR2 YYEKEE (reference sequence). Germline trimming cut 5 bases from V and 3 bases from J; bases unmatched to any gene: 16. The CDR3 runs to 18 residues.

This rearrangement joins TRBV5-6 to TRBJ1-2, with D perhaps matching TRBD1 (6 bases). Germline loops: CDR1 SGHDT, CDR2 YYEEEE. CDR3 length equals 11 residues. V was trimmed by 9 bases and J by 4 bases, leaving 10 bases between them. The CDR3: CATRGSYGYTF. The CDR3 DNA follows: TGTGCCACCAGGGGCTCCTATGGCTACACCTTC.